The TCR beta chain under discussion was sequenced for a study of shared clonotypes between healthy human individuals. Trimming removed 6 bases at V and 14 bases at J, with 18 bases between. Germline CDR1 and CDR2: MDHEN and SYDVKM. The length of the CDR3 is 12 residues. Method: immunoSEQ multiplex PCR; TCRdb's copy keeps in-frame clones and lacks some. This sample has hundreds of thousands of clones, with around 67% found just once. This TCR was sampled from a woman younger than 45 in good health. This rearrangement joins TRBV28 to TRBJ2-3; D could derive from TRBD1 or TRBD2 (6 bases each). The specimen sequenced was memory CD4+ T cells sorted from blood. Noted subset: CD45RA-negative fraction. DNA of the CDR3: TGTGCCAGCAGACGGGGGCAGGGTTCACCGTATTTT. Its protein product is CASRRGQGSPYF.